These T cell receptor beta chains were read from a single sample in a study of graft-versus-host responses after intestinal transplantation. TCRdb's table, derived via immunoSEQ multiplex PCR, lists solely in-frame clones and lacks some. The repertoire consists of 77,000 or so clones, with about 90% occurring once and the leading ten covering roughly 0.64%. Sequenced here: PBMCs, sampled 98 days after intestinal transplantation. These receptors originate from a human patient who received an intestinal transplant, so some T cells may come from the graft donor. CDR3s include the opening cysteine and the closing phenylalanine or tryptophan. The order of the fields is V gene, D gene, clone size, J gene, CDR3 protein, CDR3 DNA. D genes are given only for firm matches. Rows may omit the clone size; those that give it use once, few, many or a size class.

v_gene: TRBV7-9
d_gene: TRBD1
abundance: NA
j_gene: TRBJ1-5
CDR3aa: CASSASTGNNQPQHF
CDR3nt: TGTGCCAGCAGCGCCTCGACAGGGAATAATCAGCCCCAGCATTTT

v_gene: TRBV29-1
d_gene: NA
abundance: NA
j_gene: TRBJ1-2
CDR3aa: CSVVGGVGGYTF
CDR3nt: TGCAGCGTGGTGGGGGGCGTAGGGGGCTACACCTTC

v_gene: TRBV5-1
d_gene: NA
abundance: once
j_gene: TRBJ2-1
CDR3aa: CASSQGLLSSYNEQFF
CDR3nt: TGCGCCAGCAGCCAGGGACTTCTGAGCTCCTACAATGAGCAGTTCTTC

v_gene: TRBV5-1
d_gene: TRBD1
abundance: NA
j_gene: TRBJ2-2
CDR3aa: CASSPDRESTGELFF
CDR3nt: TGCGCCAGCAGCCCCGACAGGGAGTCAACCGGGGAGCTGTTTTTT

v_gene: TRBV12-5
d_gene: NA
abundance: NA
j_gene: TRBJ2-7
CDR3aa: CASGLDSYEQYF
CDR3nt: TGTGCTAGTGGTTTGGATTCCTACGAGCAGTACTTC

v_gene: TRBV27
d_gene: TRBD1
abundance: NA
j_gene: TRBJ2-6
CDR3aa: CASGYRGPGANVLTF
CDR3nt: TGTGCCAGCGGATACAGGGGACCTGGGGCCAACGTCCTGACTTTC

v_gene: TRBV25-1
d_gene: NA
abundance: NA
j_gene: TRBJ2-5
CDR3aa: CASSELSGETQYF
CDR3nt: TGTGCCAGCAGTGAGCTTTCCGGGGAGACCCAGTACTTC

v_gene: TRBV4-1
d_gene: NA
abundance: NA
j_gene: TRBJ1-1
CDR3aa: CASSQLNSPEAFF
CDR3nt: TGCGCCAGCAGCCAACTCAACAGCCCTGAAGCTTTCTTT

v_gene: TRBV27
d_gene: TRBD1
abundance: once
j_gene: TRBJ2-7
CDR3aa: CASRLGDRSYEQYF
CDR3nt: TGTGCCAGCAGACTTGGGGACAGATCCTACGAGCAGTACTTC

v_gene: TRBV7-3
d_gene: NA
abundance: NA
j_gene: TRBJ1-1
CDR3aa: CASSLNRDTEAFF
CDR3nt: TGTGCCAGCAGCTTAAACAGGGATACTGAAGCTTTCTTT

v_gene: TRBV7-9
d_gene: NA
abundance: NA
j_gene: TRBJ1-6
CDR3aa: CASSLQGFNSPLHF
CDR3nt: TGTGCCAGCAGCTTACAGGGGTTTAATTCACCCCTCCACTTT

v_gene: TRBV5-4
d_gene: NA
abundance: NA
j_gene: TRBJ1-5
CDR3aa: CASSIRTGNQPQHF
CDR3nt: TGTGCCAGCAGCATTCGGACAGGCAATCAGCCCCAGCATTTT

v_gene: TRBV6-1
d_gene: TRBD2
abundance: few
j_gene: TRBJ2-1
CDR3aa: CASSEEGLAGGEQFF
CDR3nt: TGTGCCAGCAGTGAAGAGGGACTAGCGGGAGGTGAGCAGTTCTTC

v_gene: TRBV9
d_gene: NA
abundance: NA
j_gene: TRBJ1-4
CDR3aa: CASSVATGVRNEKLFF
CDR3nt: TGTGCCAGCAGCGTAGCTACTGGGGTGAGGAATGAAAAACTGTTTTTT

v_gene: TRBV7-9
d_gene: NA
abundance: NA
j_gene: TRBJ2-7
CDR3aa: CASSLDAAPAYEQYF
CDR3nt: TGTGCCAGCAGCTTAGACGCTGCCCCGGCCTACGAGCAGTACTTC

v_gene: TRBV9
d_gene: NA
abundance: NA
j_gene: TRBJ1-4
CDR3aa: CASSVGGTNEKLFF
CDR3nt: TGTGCCAGCAGCGTCGGGGGGACTAATGAAAAACTGTTTTTT